This T cell receptor beta chain comes out of a study of T cell responses to AZD1222 COVID-19 vaccine. Study-wide results and limits: Recipients of two AZD1222 doses showed rising Spike-specific TCR breadth and depth.

CDR3 size: 13 residues. Germline lookup yields CDR1 SGDLS and CDR2 YYNGEE. Trimming removed 0 bases from V and 4 bases from J, with 7 bases in between. The assay was immunoSEQ multiplex PCR, and TCRdb's table has in-frame clones only and misses some. The sample lists under 150,000 clones; about nine tenths were seen once. On this clone itself: As yet, its antigen is unknown.

The chain is built from TRBV9 and TRBJ2-5; D possibly corresponds to TRBD1 (6 bases). This TCR was sampled from an adult in good health. Here the sequenced sample was peripheral blood, taken on day 0 of AZD1222 vaccination. The CDR3 nucleotides read TGTGCCAGCAGCGTAGTAGGGGGAGAGACCCAGTACTTC. The encoded protein is CASSVVGGETQYF.